The present entry profiles one TCR beta chain with its context. This specimen comes from a study of shared T cell receptors in the human thymus. Profiling relied on immunoSEQ multiplex PCR, and the TCRdb table lists in-frame clones only, not all of them. The sample consists of hundreds of thousands of clones, around 87% of them appearing once. The CDR3 contains 14 residues. Germline V gene sequence: CDR1 SGHAT, CDR2 FQNNGV. The V gene lost 10 bases and the J gene lost 9 bases, with 24 bases spanning the gap. These data were also filed under a second study, of human thymus T cells.

The TCR was taken from a boy younger than two with a congenital heart defect. V usage is TRBV11-2 and J usage is TRBJ1-1; tentatively, D is TRBD1 (5 bases). The material sequenced was thymocytes. The CDR3 spells CANKKFGGEEKAFF. Here the CDR3 DNA reads TGTGCCAATAAAAAGTTCGGAGGGGAGGAGAAAGCTTTCTTT. Full variable domain (outside the CDR3, taken from reference TRBV11-2 and TRBJ1-1): EAGVAQSPRYKIIEKRQSVAFWCNPISGHATLYWYQQILGQGPKLLIQFQNNGVVDDSQLPKDRFSAERLKGVDSTLKIQPAKLEDSAVYLCANKKFGGEEKAFFGQGTRLTVV.